This T cell receptor beta chain originates from a study of blood T cell repertoires in COVID-19. Study-level background: Whether acute or convalescent, the COVID-19 samples came from the United States, Italy and Spain. Sample material is recorded as cDNA or gDNA derived from T cells, B-cell-depleted T cells, or PBMCs.

The participants were between roughly 18 and 100 years old and came from some 23 US areas. Assignment of participants to cohorts was predicated upon participant-reported clinical history. Germline V gene data show CDR1 as MNHGY and CDR2 as SVAAGI. This CDR3 is 12 amino acids long. V shed 4 bases and J shed 11 bases, with 14 bases lying between them. This table comes from immunoSEQ multiplex PCR, and its TCRdb copy is limited to in-frame clones, with some not included. The profile shows about 400,000 clones, roughly 87% of them singletons. Sequencing was performed on PBMCs or T cells enriched from blood (not recorded which). The V call is TRBV6-9, the J call TRBJ1-1; D is possibly TRBD1 (6 bases). The receptor's source is a middle-aged woman with acute COVID-19. CDR3 sequence: CASSLGGGEAFF. The CDR3 DNA is TGTGCCAGCAGTTTGGGAGGGGGTGAGGCTTTCTTT.